The 2 T cell receptor beta chains below were found in one sample sequenced in a study of beta chain features in type 1 diabetes. General study results and limits: For Type 1 diabetes patients, all four CD4+ subsets carried TCRB CDR3s that were moderately but significantly shorter.

Reverse transcribing all isolated RNA meant expressed TCRB transcripts were sequenced. TCRdb's copy holds only in-frame clones and misses some; the assay was immunoSEQ multiplex PCR. The repertoire consists of 95,000 to 150,000 clones, with 16% occurring once and the leading ten covering around 2.5%. These receptors have no identified antigens. The sample taken for sequencing was central memory CD4+ T cells from blood. These receptors all come from a man aged 25 to 40 with type 1 diabetes.

In this sample, this clone turned up many times. The chain uses TRBV7-2 and TRBJ2-3; the D is unclear. Trimming left V 0 bases short and J 9 bases short, with 10 bases between. CDR3 length equals 13 residues. From germline, CDR1 is SGHTA and CDR2 FQGNSA. CDR3 loop: CASSLAVSSTQYF. CDR3 coding DNA: TGTGCCAGCAGCTTAGCAGTGTCAAGCACGCAGTATTTT.

The chain combines TRBV6-1 with TRBJ2-1; 7 bases are shared with TRBD1. The V gene's germline CDR1 is MNHNS and CDR2 SASEGT. J gave up 0 bases and V 4 bases, and 9 bases lay outside the gene matches. This CDR3 spans 17 amino acids. CDR3 in DNA: TGTGCCAGCAGTGGAAACAGGGGTCATAGCTCCTACAATGAGCAGTTCTTC. As protein: CASSGNRGHSSYNEQFF.